Listed here are 17 T cell receptor beta chains from one sample, sequenced in a study of T-cell memory formation after mild COVID-19. TCRdb called the 5' RACE reads again in MiXCR, with one record for every CDR3 protein. The data hold about 350,000 distinct CDR3 sequences, with roughly 13% observed a single time. The source material was PBMCs or a T cell subset sorted from them (not recorded which). All receptors come from a man between 18 and 29 years old who had mild COVID-19 (a few samples of this study predate the infection). Cell type and time point are not known.

This chain uses TRBV5-1 with TRBJ1-2; possible D gene TRBD1, 6 bases. This CDR3 has 14 amino acids. Per the germline V gene, CDR1 is SGHRS and CDR2 is YFSETQ. Between the trimmed V and J ends, which lost 6 bases and 7 bases, there was a span of 19 bases. The CDR3 protein is CASNTGTGGSGYTF. The DNA of the CDR3 is TGCGCCAGCAATACCGGGACGGGGGGCTCTGGCTACACCTTC.

This chain joins TRBV19 and TRBJ2-5; D is undetermined. Germline V CDR1 and CDR2: LNHDA, SQIVND (reference sequence). The V gene lost 3 bases and the J gene lost 1 base, with 12 bases spanning the gap. CDR3 size: 15 residues. The CDR3 region is CASSISRQAQETQYF. For the CDR3, the DNA is TGTGCCAGTAGTATTTCGAGGCAGGCCCAAGAGACCCAGTACTTC.

This clonotype was picked up one time. The chain joins TRBV6-5 to TRBJ2-7; 7 bases are a match to TRBD1. CDR3 length equals 14 residues. V was clipped by 0 bases and J by 7 bases; unmatched bases: 6. CDR1 is MNHEY and CDR2 is SVGAGI in the germline V gene. CDR3 bases: TGTGCCAGCAGTTACTCAAGGGGGCGCGGGGAGCAGTACGTC. Its translation: CASSYSRGRGEQYV.

The chain employs TRBV7-9 and TRBJ1-2; 10 nucleotides line up with TRBD1. This CDR3 has 13 residues. Germline V gene data show CDR1 as SEHNR and CDR2 as FQNEAQ (reference sequence). V lost 10 bases, J lost 7 bases, and 9 bases stayed unmatched. The DNA of the CDR3 is TGTGCCACTCAGACAGGGGGCGGTTTTGGCTACACCTTC. Amino acid sequence: CATQTGGGFGYTF.

In its sample, this clonotype was seen a few times. The V and J genes are TRBV7-8 and TRBJ2-7; D is unclear. From germline, CDR1 is SGHVS and CDR2 FQNEAQ. CDR3 length: 13 residues. V was shortened by 6 bases and J by 0 bases, with 9 bases between the two germline ends. The CDR3 loop is CASSPTVSYEQYF. In nucleotides, the CDR3 is TGTGCCAGCAGTCCTACAGTCTCCTACGAGCAGTACTTC. The full variable domain, with the rest looked up from reference TRBV7-8 and TRBJ2-7, is GAGVSQSPRYKVAKRGQDVALRCDPISGHVSLFWYQQALGQGPEFLTYFQNEAQLDKSGLPSDRFFAERPEGSVSTLKIQRTQQEDSAVYLCASSPTVSYEQYFGPGTRLTVT.

There are a few counts of this clonotype. V and J are TRBV24-1 and TRBJ2-1; 9 bases map to TRBD2. This CDR3 comprises 14 residues. J was trimmed by 8 bases and V by 2 bases; bases with no gene match: 3. The germline gives CDR1 KGHDR, CDR2 SFDVKD. CDR3 in DNA: TGTGCCACCAGTGATTCTAGCGGGGCTGATGAGCAGTTCTTC. This translates into CATSDSSGADEQFF.

There are a few counts of this clonotype. This sequence joins TRBV7-3 and TRBJ1-1, with a tentative D call TRBD1 (5 bases). Per the germline V gene, CDR1 is SGHTA and CDR2 is FQGTGA. There are 13 residues in the CDR3. V was clipped by 5 bases and J by 1 base, with 8 bases between them. The CDR3 reads CASSTGTNTEAFF. DNA for the CDR3: TGTGCCAGCAGCACGGGGACGAACACTGAAGCTTTCTTT.

There are many counts of this clonotype. This chain connects TRBV5-1 to TRBJ2-1, with 11 bases matching TRBD2. The CDR3 covers 18 residues. Germline CDR1 reads SGHRS; CDR2 reads YFSETQ. After removal of 4 bases from V and 5 bases from J, the junction contained 14 bases not matched to a gene. CDR3 loop: CASSTGGVAGGLNNEQFF. CDR3 in DNA: TGCGCCAGCAGCACCGGCGGAGTAGCGGGGGGGCTGAACAATGAGCAGTTCTTC.

This clonotype showed up many times. CDR3 nucleotides: TGTGCCACCCAGGCGGGCCGACAAGAGACCCAGTACTTC. It yields the protein CATQAGRQETQYF. This chain connects TRBV28 to TRBJ2-5, with D maybe TRBD2 (5 bases). This CDR3 has 13 residues. V was trimmed by 10 bases and J by 2 bases, leaving 14 bases between them. CDR1 is MDHEN, CDR2 SYDVKM, per germline. Using reference TRBV28 and TRBJ2-5 for the parts outside the CDR3, the full variable domain is DVKVTQSSRYLVKRTGEKVFLECVQDMDHENMFWYRQDPGLGLRLIYFSYDVKMKEKGDIPEGYSVSREKKERFSLILESASTNQTSMYLCATQAGRQETQYFGPGTRLLVL.

This clonotype was seen many times. The genes are TRBV7-2 and TRBJ2-1; TRBD2 matches at 7 bases. Germline trimming cut 3 bases from V and 15 bases from J; bases unmatched to any gene: 5. Germline V lookup: CDR1 SGHTA, CDR2 FQGNSA. The CDR3 length is 11 residues. The CDR3 sequence: CASSFLAVLFF. The CDR3 DNA reads TGTGCCAGCAGCTTTCTAGCGGTATTGTTCTTC.

This clonotype was counted only a few times. The chain recombines TRBV20-1 with TRBJ2-5; TRBD2 matches 10 bases. This CDR3 has 14 amino acids. The germline gives CDR1 DFQATT, CDR2 SNEGSKA (reference sequence). V shed 5 bases and J 5 bases; nucleotides not matched to a gene: 8. The CDR3 loop is CSASRTSGMETQYF. CDR3 DNA sequence: TGCAGTGCTTCCCGGACTAGCGGAATGGAGACCCAGTACTTC.

This sequence joins TRBV20-1 and TRBJ2-1; the D is unclear. Between the trimmed V and J ends, which lost 3 bases and 4 bases, there was a span of 7 bases. The V gene's germline CDR1 is DFQATT and CDR2 SNEGSKA (reference sequence). The CDR3 is 12 residues long. The CDR3 DNA reads as TGCAGTGCTAGCCAGCCATACAATGAGCAGTTCTTC. Its translation is CSASQPYNEQFF.

This rearrangement joins TRBV6-6 to TRBJ2-7; D is tentatively TRBD1 or TRBD2 (5 bases each). Trimming pared 5 bases from V and 6 bases from J, leaving 26 bases between. Germline lookup yields CDR1 MNHNY and CDR2 SVGAGI (reference sequence). CDR3 length: 17 residues. The CDR3 bases are TGTGCCAGCAGTAACTTGTACAGTTATGTAGGGACGGCCGAGCAGTACTTC. This translates into CASSNLYSYVGTAEQYF.

Details on this clonotype: This may be a read error: a much more frequent sequence differs by one nucleotide. The V gene is TRBV13, the J gene TRBJ2-7; D tentatively reads TRBD1 or TRBD2 (5 bases each). Trimming took off 4 bases at V and 9 bases at J, with 16 bases between the two ends. The CDR3 extends over 13 amino acids. Germline CDR1 and CDR2: PRHDT and FYEKMQ (reference sequence). The CDR3 region is CASSWGRAEGQYF. The CDR3 nucleotides read TGTGCCAGCAGCTGGGGACGGGCCGAGGGGCAGTACTTC.

The V call is TRBV6-1, the J call TRBJ1-1; tentative D call: TRBD1 (5 bases). Germline CDR1 is MNHNS and CDR2 is SASEGT. With 4 bases removed from V and 11 bases from J, the gap between germline ends came to 14 bases. CDR3 size: 12 residues. As DNA, the CDR3 is TGTGCCAGCAGTGGAAACCAGGGTTGGGCTTTCTTT. This sequence encodes CASSGNQGWAFF.

The V and J genes are TRBV7-9 and TRBJ1-6; TRBD1 agrees at 7 bases. The germline V gene has CDR1 SEHNR and CDR2 FQNEAQ (reference sequence). After removal of 6 bases from V and 4 bases from J, the junction contained 9 bases not matched to a gene. This CDR3 spans 16 amino acids. The CDR3 DNA follows: TGTGCCAGCAGTTCTACAGGGGAAGGGTATAATTCACCCCTCCACTTT. Encoded protein: CASSSTGEGYNSPLHF.

This clonotype was counted ten times or more. The V gene is TRBV6-5, the J gene TRBJ2-1; 7 bases match TRBD1. V lost 2 bases and J lost 4; bases outside the gene matches: 11. Germline-derived CDR1 and CDR2 are MNHEY and SVGAGI. This CDR3 has 17 residues. The chain's CDR3 is CASSYTMTGPVYNEQFF. For the CDR3, the DNA is TGTGCCAGCAGTTACACCATGACAGGGCCGGTATACAATGAGCAGTTCTTC.